This paragraph covers one TCR beta chain sequence. As yet, its antigen is unknown. The germline V gene encodes CDR1 MDHEN and CDR2 SYDVKM. This CDR3 contains 15 residues. V was pared by 3 bases and J by 1 base, with 12 bases between. These data come from a study of response to subunit inactivated influenza vaccine. Whole-study results and caveats: New T cells are recruited in small numbers by each seasonal influenza vaccination, according to the authors' suggestion.

TCRdb fed the RT-PCR reads into MiXCR, producing one record per CDR3 protein. The profile covers hundreds of thousands of distinct CDR3 sequences, with approximately 14% appearing a single time and approximately 10% taken by the ten largest. The TCR comes from a man aged 50 or older who received an inactivated influenza vaccine. The sequences come from PBMCs from blood, collected 11 to 12 days after vaccination. The V call is TRBV28, the J call TRBJ2-5; D assignment may be TRBD1 or TRBD2 (5 bases each). In DNA form, the CDR3 reads TGTGCCAGCAGTTTTGACCGGGACGGCCAAGAGACCCAGTACTTC. This translates into CASSFDRDGQETQYF.